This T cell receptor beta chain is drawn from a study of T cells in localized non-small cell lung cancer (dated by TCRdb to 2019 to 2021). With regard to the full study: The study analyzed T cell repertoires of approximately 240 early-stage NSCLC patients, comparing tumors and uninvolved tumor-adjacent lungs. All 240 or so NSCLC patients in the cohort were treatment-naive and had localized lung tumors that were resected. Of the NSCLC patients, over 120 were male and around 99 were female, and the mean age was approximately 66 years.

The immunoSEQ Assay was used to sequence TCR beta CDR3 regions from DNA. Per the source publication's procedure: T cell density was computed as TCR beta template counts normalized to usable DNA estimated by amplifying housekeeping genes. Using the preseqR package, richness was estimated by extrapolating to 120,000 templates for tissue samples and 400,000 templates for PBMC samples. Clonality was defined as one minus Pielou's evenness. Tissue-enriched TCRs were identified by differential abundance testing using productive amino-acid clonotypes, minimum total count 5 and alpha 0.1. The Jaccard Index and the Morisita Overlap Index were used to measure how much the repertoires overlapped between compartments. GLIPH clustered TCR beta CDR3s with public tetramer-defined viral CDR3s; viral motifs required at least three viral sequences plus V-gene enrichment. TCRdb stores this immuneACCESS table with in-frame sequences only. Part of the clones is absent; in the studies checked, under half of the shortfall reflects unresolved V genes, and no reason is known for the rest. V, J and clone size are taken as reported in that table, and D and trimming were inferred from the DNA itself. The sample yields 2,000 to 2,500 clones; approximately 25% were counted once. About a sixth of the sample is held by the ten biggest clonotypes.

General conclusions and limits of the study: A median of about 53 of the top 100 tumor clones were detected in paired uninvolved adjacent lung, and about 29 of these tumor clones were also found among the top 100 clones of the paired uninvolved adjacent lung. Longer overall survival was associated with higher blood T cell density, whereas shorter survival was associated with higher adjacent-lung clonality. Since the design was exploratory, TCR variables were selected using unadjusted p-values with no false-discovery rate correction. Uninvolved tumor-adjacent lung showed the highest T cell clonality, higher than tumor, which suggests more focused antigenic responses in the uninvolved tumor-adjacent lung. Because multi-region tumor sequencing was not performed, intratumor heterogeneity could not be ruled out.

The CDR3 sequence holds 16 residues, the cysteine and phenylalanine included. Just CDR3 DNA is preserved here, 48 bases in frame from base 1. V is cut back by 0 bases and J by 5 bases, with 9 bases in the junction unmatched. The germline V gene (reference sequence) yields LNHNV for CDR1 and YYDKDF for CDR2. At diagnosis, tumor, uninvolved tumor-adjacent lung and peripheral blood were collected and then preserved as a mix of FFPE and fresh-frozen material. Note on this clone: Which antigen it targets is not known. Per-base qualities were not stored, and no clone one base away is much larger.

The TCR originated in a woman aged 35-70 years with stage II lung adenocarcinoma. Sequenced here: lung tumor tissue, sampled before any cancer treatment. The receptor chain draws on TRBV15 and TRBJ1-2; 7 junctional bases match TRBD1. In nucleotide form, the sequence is TGTGCCACCAGCAGAGATCTCCAGGGGGTTGAATATGGCTACACCTTC. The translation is CATSRDLQGVEYGYTF.